This entry lists 25 T cell receptor beta chains sequenced from one sample in a study of tumor-infiltrating lymphocytes in localized non-small cell lung cancer. Assay used: immunoSEQ multiplex PCR; TCRdb lists only in-frame clones, some missing. The table has tens of thousands of clones, roughly 66% seen once; the top ten hold around 6%. The specimen was lung tumor tissue. The receptors derive from a human donor with non-small cell lung cancer.

CDR3 nucleotide sequence: TGTGCCAGCAGCCGCGGGGACACCACCGGGGAGCTGTTTTTT. Protein product: CASSRGDTTGELFF. V gene TRBV27 combines with J gene TRBJ2-2, with D perhaps being TRBD1 or TRBD2 (6 bases each). V lost 6 bases, J lost 4 bases, and 12 bases lay in between. Germline V gene sequence: CDR1 MNHEY, CDR2 SMNVEV (reference sequence). The CDR3 covers 14 residues.

J is TRBJ1-4 and V is TRBV4-1; 8 bases are a match to TRBD1. The CDR3 sequence is 15 residues long. V shed 4 bases and J 8 bases; nucleotides not matched to a gene: 9. The germline CDR1 and CDR2 sequences are MGHRA and YSYEKL. CDR3 in DNA: TGCGCCAGCAGCCGAGTAGACAGGGGAGGGGAAAAACTGTTTTTT. This translates into CASSRVDRGGEKLFF.

This chain uses TRBV9 with TRBJ1-4; 11 nucleotides agree with TRBD1. The CDR3 spans 17 residues. With V trimmed by 5 bases and J by 4 bases, 10 bases remained unmatched. The germline gives CDR1 SGDLS, CDR2 YYNGEE. The CDR3 coding sequence is TGTGCCAGCAGTGAAACCGGACAGGGGGCCCTTAATGAAAAACTGTTTTTT. Protein sequence: CASSETGQGALNEKLFF.

The CDR3 DNA is TGTGCCAGTAGTCCGGGGGACGCCGCCCTAGATTACACTGAAGCTTTCTTT. Its translation: CASSPGDAALDYTEAFF. The V gene is TRBV19, the J gene TRBJ1-1, with a possible D match to TRBD1 (5 bases). Germline V CDR1 and CDR2: LNHDA, SQIVND (reference sequence). The CDR3 has 17 residues. V lost 5 bases and J lost 3, with 22 bases in between.

The chain recombines TRBV9 with TRBJ1-6, with a possible D match to TRBD1 (5 bases). Deletions cut 0 bases from V and 9 bases from J, with 13 bases between. CDR3 length: 15 residues. In germline, CDR1 is SGDLS, CDR2 YYNGEE. Here the CDR3 reads CASSVVGAGGSPLHF. The CDR3 DNA is TGTGCCAGCAGCGTAGTAGGGGCAGGAGGTTCACCCCTCCACTTT.

This rearrangement joins TRBV4-1 to TRBJ2-3; the match to TRBD2 covers 11 bases. This CDR3 contains 17 residues. Germline lookup yields CDR1 MGHRA and CDR2 YSYEKL. With V trimmed by 0 bases and J by 1 base, 3 bases remained unmatched. CDR3 bases: TGCGCCAGCAGCCAAGATCGGGGACTAGCGGGCACAGATACGCAGTATTTT. Its translation is CASSQDRGLAGTDTQYF.

The chain has TRBV19 and TRBJ1-4; D is ambiguous. V was pared by 10 bases and J by 2 bases, with 17 bases between. The germline V gene has CDR1 LNHDA and CDR2 SQIVND (reference sequence). The CDR3 contains 15 residues. The CDR3 spells CATKSRVATNEKLFF. CDR3 coding DNA: TGTGCCACGAAGTCACGGGTGGCGACTAATGAAAAACTGTTTTTT. Together with reference TRBV19 and TRBJ1-4, the CDR3 gives the full variable domain: DGGITQSPKYLFRKEGQNVTLSCEQNLNHDAMYWYRQDPGQGLRLIYYSQIVNDFQKGDIAEGYSVSREKKESFPLTVTSAQKNPTAFYLCATKSRVATNEKLFFGSGTQLSVL.

In this sample, this clone turned up a few times. This chain uses TRBV11-3 with TRBJ2-3; 12 nucleotides match TRBD2. Germline-derived CDR1 and CDR2 are SGHNT and YENEEA. This CDR3 region has 18 residues. V was clipped by 4 bases and J by 10 bases; unmatched bases: 18. The CDR3 nucleotides are TGTGCCAGCAGCTCCTCCAGCGGACTAGCGGGGCGCCCTAGGGCGCAGTATTTT. Translated, it gives CASSSSSGLAGRPRAQYF.

The chain uses TRBV10-1 and TRBJ2-7; perhaps TRBD1 as D (5 bases). V gave up 4 bases and J gave up 4 bases, with 11 bases separating them. Germline values: CDR1 WNHNN, CDR2 SYGVQD (reference sequence). The CDR3 has 13 residues. For the CDR3, the DNA is TGCGCCAGCAGTGCCGTGTCAGGGTACGAGCAGTACTTC. It translates to CASSAVSGYEQYF.

This sequence joins TRBV18 and TRBJ1-6; D unresolved. The CDR3 has 15 amino acids. Trimming took off 3 bases at V and 7 bases at J, with 13 bases between the two ends. Germline CDR1 reads KGHSH; CDR2 reads LQKENI. DNA of the CDR3: TGTGCCAGCTCACCCTCGGTCCCCGGGAATTCACCCCTCCACTTT. It codes for CASSPSVPGNSPLHF.

The chain carries TRBV9 and TRBJ1-1; D possibly corresponds to TRBD1 (5 bases). Per germline, CDR1 SGDLS and CDR2 YYNGEE. The V end was cut by 0 bases, the J end by 0 bases, with 15 bases between. The CDR3 runs to 17 residues. CDR3: CASSVVPGILLNTEAFF. Here the CDR3 DNA reads TGTGCCAGCAGCGTAGTCCCAGGGATTCTTTTGAACACTGAAGCTTTCTTT.

The rearrangement joins TRBV7-2 to TRBJ2-3; D not resolved. This CDR3 contains 13 residues. Trimming stripped 4 bases from V and 2 bases from J, with 7 bases between. Germline lookup yields CDR1 SGHTA and CDR2 FQGNSA. The CDR3 nucleotides are TGTGCCAGCAGCTCACCTAACACAGATACGCAGTATTTT. Translation: CASSSPNTDTQYF.

V gene TRBV11-2 combines with J gene TRBJ1-1; D not certain. The CDR3 loop spans 16 amino acids. The germline CDR1 and CDR2 sequences are SGHAT and FQNNGV. V lost 1 base to trimming and J lost 0 bases, with 12 bases between them. The CDR3: CASSLVWGTVNTEAFF. Here the CDR3 DNA reads TGTGCCAGCAGCTTAGTTTGGGGAACGGTGAACACTGAAGCTTTCTTT.

The chain couples TRBV19 to TRBJ1-6; 8 nucleotides align to TRBD1. The CDR3 runs to 13 residues. Germline trimming cut 10 bases from V and 5 bases from J; bases unmatched to any gene: 4. Germline CDR1 reads LNHDA; CDR2 reads SQIVND (reference sequence). The CDR3 DNA sequence: TGTGCCACGCAGGGGGCACATAATTCACCCCTCCACTTT. Translated: CATQGAHNSPLHF.

This clone was counted between two and nine times. Other DNA sequences in the sample encode the same CDR3. The chain couples TRBV9 to TRBJ2-1; D gene unclear. Germline lookup yields CDR1 SGDLS and CDR2 YYNGEE. This CDR3 spans 15 amino acids. Trimming stripped 2 bases from V and 0 bases from J, with 9 bases between. The DNA of the CDR3 is TGTGCCAGCAGCGTTAAGGTGAGCTCCTACAATGAGCAGTTCTTC. Its translation: CASSVKVSSYNEQFF.

This clone was detected a few times. The rearrangement uses TRBV15 and TRBJ1-1; D is perhaps TRBD1 (5 bases). CDR3 size: 16 residues. Trimming removed 0 bases from V and 4 bases from J, with 15 bases in between. Germline lookup yields CDR1 LNHNV and CDR2 YYDKDF (reference sequence). The DNA of the CDR3 is TGTGCCACCAGCAGAGATGAGGGGTTCGGCTTCACTGAAGCTTTCTTT. Encoded protein: CATSRDEGFGFTEAFF.

This clone is medium-sized (0.01 to 0.1%) within its sample. V usage is TRBV12-5 and J usage is TRBJ2-2; no clear D gene. Trimming took off 2 bases at V and 2 bases at J, with 0 bases between the two ends. Germline V gene lookup returns CDR1 LGHNT and CDR2 FRNRAP. The CDR3 is 12 amino acids. The CDR3 region has the DNA TGTGCTAGTGGTTTGAACACCGGGGAGCTGTTTTTT. Amino acids: CASGLNTGELFF.

This clone was counted once. The chain employs TRBV10-3 and TRBJ1-2; TRBD1 is a possible D gene (5 bases). CDR1 is ENHRY and CDR2 is SYGVKD in the germline V gene. The CDR3 contains 15 residues. The V end was cut by 0 bases, the J end by 9 bases, with 17 bases between. CDR3 sequence reads: CAISESKTVRGSYTF. The CDR3 nucleotides are TGTGCCATCAGTGAGTCGAAGACAGTCCGAGGTAGCTACACCTTC.

This chain joins TRBV19 and TRBJ2-7; weak D call: TRBD1 (6 bases). The CDR3 is made up of 13 amino acids. CDR1 LNHDA and CDR2 SQIVND come from the germline V gene (reference sequence). The V and J ends lost 5 bases and 4 bases respectively, with 12 bases between them. CDR3 coding DNA: TGTGCCAGTAGTTCAGGGGCGGGTTACGAGCAGTACTTC. Protein sequence: CASSSGAGYEQYF.

The V and J genes are TRBV7-9 and TRBJ2-3; 9 nucleotides line up with TRBD2. This CDR3 has 16 amino acids. Germline CDR1 reads SEHNR; CDR2 reads FQNEAQ (reference sequence). V shed 5 bases, J shed 4 bases, and the junction held 10 bases outside the gene matches. CDR3 protein: CASSKKAGLAPDTQYF. For the CDR3, the DNA is TGTGCCAGCAGCAAAAAAGCGGGACTAGCCCCAGATACGCAGTATTTT.

This clone was detected only once. CDR3 sequence: CASSLEGGYGYTF. CDR3 in DNA: TGTGCCAGCAGCTTGGAGGGCGGGTATGGCTACACCTTC. This chain connects TRBV5-4 to TRBJ1-2; D not resolved. V lost 0 bases and J lost 5, with 8 bases in between. The CDR3 totals 13 residues. Germline CDR1 reads SGHNT; CDR2 reads YYREEE (reference sequence).

This rearrangement joins TRBV19 to TRBJ1-5; TRBD1 might be the D (6 bases). Trimming shortened V by 6 bases and J by 4 bases, and 13 bases separated the two germline ends. Germline CDR1 LNHDA, CDR2 SQIVND (reference sequence). CDR3 length: 14 amino acids. CDR3 in amino acids: CASSGIQGNQPQHF. The CDR3 nucleotides are TGTGCCAGTAGCGGAATTCAGGGGAATCAGCCCCAGCATTTT.

Note on this clone: Other nucleotide sequences in the sample specify the same CDR3. J is TRBJ1-1 and V is TRBV9, with D possibly being TRBD1 (5 bases). The germline V gene encodes CDR1 SGDLS and CDR2 YYNGEE. There are 15 residues in the CDR3. V lost 0 bases and J 2 bases, leaving 11 bases between the germline ends. CDR3 in amino acids: CASSVGTGGNTEAFF. CDR3 nucleotides: TGTGCCAGCAGCGTAGGTACCGGGGGAAACACTGAAGCTTTCTTT.

This sequence joins TRBV11-3 and TRBJ2-2, with D possibly being TRBD1 (5 bases). The CDR3 is 14 amino acids. V was pared by 5 bases and J by 4 bases, with 11 bases between. Germline V gene data show CDR1 as SGHNT and CDR2 as YENEEA. The CDR3 here is CASSLRVTTGELFF. The CDR3 DNA is TGTGCCAGCAGCCTCAGGGTAACCACCGGGGAGCTGTTTTTT.

The chain links TRBV7-3 to TRBJ1-1; 7 positions match TRBD1. The V gene's germline CDR1 is SGHTA and CDR2 FQGTGA. The CDR3 extends over 14 amino acids. The trim removed 5 bases at V and 3 bases at J, leaving 6 bases unmatched. This chain's CDR3 is CASSATGQDTEAFF. The CDR3 DNA is TGTGCCAGCAGCGCGACAGGGCAGGACACTGAAGCTTTCTTT.